This is a list of T cell receptor beta chains from one sample in a study of cytomegalovirus exposure and HLA in healthy donors. Only in-frame clones appear in the TCRdb table, and some are missing; sequencing was by immunoSEQ multiplex PCR. Of around 200,000 clones listed, over 80% were seen once; the top ten hold more than 1.5%. Sequencing used PBMCs. The receptor source for this set is a man between 50 and 59 years old in good health and CMV-seronegative. The CDR3 runs from the conserved cysteine through the conserved F or W. The order of the fields is V gene, CDR3 protein.

TRBV19 CASSMIQAGRVNTEAFF
TRBV14 CASSQDVGVIINEQFF
TRBV11-3 CASSLVGQYSNQPQHF
TRBV9 CASSTQTRTSGSGANVLTF
TRBV27 CASSFGTGDWATEAFF
TRBV5-4 CASSGGAGGDYGYTF
TRBV5-1 CASSLEGLAYEQYF
TRBV28 CASEQRERETQYF
TRBV9 CASSVASEQFF
TRBV11-3 CASSPYGGGETQYF
TRBV28 CASSSPTASSYNEQFF
TRBV28 CASSHGTGYNEQFF
TRBV4-1 CASSPNRGGGAYEQYF
TRBV28 CASSKSGRASGANVLTF
TRBV6-6 CANRQGKGYTF
TRBV7-3 CASSSRQGVETQYF
TRBV4-3 CASSLREGADEKLFF
TRBV5-1 CASSPRSSGRRDTQYF
TRBV12-5 CASGDSTYEQYF
TRBV4-1 CASSPYLGSGELFF
TRBV28 CATHRGGPNQPQHF
TRBV5-5 CASSPRYELANEKLFF
TRBV7-9 CSSLGQGANTEAFF
TRBV19 CASSIAGKTYEQYF
TRBV9 CASSVTSGGAFYEQYF
TRBV27 CASSPLDRPETQYF
TRBV19 CASTAFAGRATNEKLFF
TRBV2 CASRIAGSYEQYF
TRBV5-5 CASSSGNSNQPQHF
TRBV25-1 CASSPQGFSYNEQFF
TRBV5-1 CASSLVGDSGANVLTF
TRBV5-1 CASSLSLAKNIQYF
TRBV7-2 CASSIGLAGGTDTQYF
TRBV7-3 CASSPHRLAGVVYEQFF
TRBV9 CASSESGTYNEQFF
TRBV30 CAWSVVQALGNTIYF
TRBV25-1 CASSRNQNTEAFF
TRBV7-9 CASSLVVNTIYF
TRBV4-1 CASSQERWGQFKNYGYTF
TRBV2 CASSWARGPYEQYF
TRBV28 CASNGAPGYEQYF
TRBV19 CASSYGQPPYEQYF
TRBV19 CASSIDRVAYGYTF
TRBV27 CASSSFPGTELDYGYTF
TRBV28 CGAGSNMNTEAFF
TRBV4-2 CASSHPLGESHEQYF
TRBV6-1 CASSDSGQGDMQQYF
TRBV6-5 CASSYIASGGARTQYF
TRBV7-2 CASSRTLAGLTGELFF
TRBV10-3 CASSGGAGTGELFF
TRBV6-6 CASSNQGLSEQFF
TRBV6-5 CASKRTSGSIEQYF
TRBV5-6 CASSLGQANTEAFF
TRBV4-3 CASSQGKDGKRERTDTQYF
TRBV9 CASSIHQDMNTEAFF
TRBV11-1 CASSPQISGNTIYF
TRBV15 CATSRGGTAGARYEQYF
TRBV25-1 CASSDPTSGRTLAQYF
TRBV11-2 CASSPSAVTDTQYF
TRBV19 CASSIDARGIRNSPLHF